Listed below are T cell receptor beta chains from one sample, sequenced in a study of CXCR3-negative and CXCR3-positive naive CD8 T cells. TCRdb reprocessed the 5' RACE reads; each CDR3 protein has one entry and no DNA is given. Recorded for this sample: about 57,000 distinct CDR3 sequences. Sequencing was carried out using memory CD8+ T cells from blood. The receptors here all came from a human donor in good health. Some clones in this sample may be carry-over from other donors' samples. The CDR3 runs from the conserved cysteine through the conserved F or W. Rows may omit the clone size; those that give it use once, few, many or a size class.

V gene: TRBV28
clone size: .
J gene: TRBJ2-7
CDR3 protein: CASSLRVLSYEQYF

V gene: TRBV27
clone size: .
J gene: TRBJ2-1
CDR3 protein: CASIAYNEQFF

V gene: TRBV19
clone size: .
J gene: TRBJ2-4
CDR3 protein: CASSREDRDIQYF

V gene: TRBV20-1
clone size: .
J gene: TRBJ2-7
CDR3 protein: CGARDRVGYEQYF

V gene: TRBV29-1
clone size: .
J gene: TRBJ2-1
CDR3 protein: CSVEEDSDEQFF

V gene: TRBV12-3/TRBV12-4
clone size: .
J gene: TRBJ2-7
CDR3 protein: CASRGQESSYEQYF

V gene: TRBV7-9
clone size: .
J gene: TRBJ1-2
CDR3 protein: CASSTFLQLGVGYTF

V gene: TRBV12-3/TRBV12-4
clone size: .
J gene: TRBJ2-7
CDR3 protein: CASSFGLAGSHEQYF

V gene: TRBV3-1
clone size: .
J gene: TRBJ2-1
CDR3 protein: CASSQEGLYSEQFF

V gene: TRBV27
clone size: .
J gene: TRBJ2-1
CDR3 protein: CASSLLGRDEQFF

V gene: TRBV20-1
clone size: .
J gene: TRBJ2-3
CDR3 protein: CSARTSGGEAETQYF

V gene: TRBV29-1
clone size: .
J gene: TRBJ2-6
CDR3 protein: CSVLGQAISGANVLTF

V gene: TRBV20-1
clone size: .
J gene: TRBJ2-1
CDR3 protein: CSARDMRSGFNEQFF

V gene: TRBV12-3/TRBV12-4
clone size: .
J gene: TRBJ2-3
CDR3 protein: CASRPTGTDTQYF

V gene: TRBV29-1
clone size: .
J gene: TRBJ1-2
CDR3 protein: CSVWTGSHYGYTF

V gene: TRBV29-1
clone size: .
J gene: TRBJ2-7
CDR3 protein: CSVEEGASSEQYF

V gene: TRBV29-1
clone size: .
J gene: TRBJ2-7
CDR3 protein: CSVGTAYEQYF

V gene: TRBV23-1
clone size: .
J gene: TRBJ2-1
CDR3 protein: CASSQRRGPYNEQFF

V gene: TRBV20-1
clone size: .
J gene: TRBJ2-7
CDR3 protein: CSARARRSSYEQYF

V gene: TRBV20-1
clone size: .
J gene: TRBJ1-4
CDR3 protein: CSAPGTGLEKLFF

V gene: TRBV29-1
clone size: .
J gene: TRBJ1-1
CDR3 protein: CSVNMGREDTEAFF

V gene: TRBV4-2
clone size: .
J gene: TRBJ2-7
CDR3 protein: CASRDLGGGSREQYF

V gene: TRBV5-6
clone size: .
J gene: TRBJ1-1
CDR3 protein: CASSSTTVMNTEAFF

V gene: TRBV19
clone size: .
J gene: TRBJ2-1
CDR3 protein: CASSTRDIFRQFF

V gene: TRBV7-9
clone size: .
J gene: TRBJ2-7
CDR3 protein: CASSARLAGNEQYF

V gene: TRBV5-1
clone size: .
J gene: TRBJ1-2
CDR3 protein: CASSIYSGPWDGYTF

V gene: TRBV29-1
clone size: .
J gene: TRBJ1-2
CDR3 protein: CSVEDVGRLGYGYTF

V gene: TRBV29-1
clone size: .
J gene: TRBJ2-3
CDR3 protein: CSAAGGRLAGLDTQYF

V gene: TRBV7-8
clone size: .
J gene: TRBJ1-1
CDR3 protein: CASSLGGLTEAFF

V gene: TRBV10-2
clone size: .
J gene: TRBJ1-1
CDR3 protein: CASSESSGGTEAFF

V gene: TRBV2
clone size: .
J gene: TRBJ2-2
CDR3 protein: CASSERDSSLTGELFF

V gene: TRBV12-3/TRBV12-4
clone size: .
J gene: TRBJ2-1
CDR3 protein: CASSHDSGSPGNEQFF

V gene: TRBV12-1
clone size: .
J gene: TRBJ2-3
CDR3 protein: CASSFASGDRTDTQYF

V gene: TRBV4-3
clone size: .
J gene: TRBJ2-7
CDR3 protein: CASSQGLAGGISYEQYF

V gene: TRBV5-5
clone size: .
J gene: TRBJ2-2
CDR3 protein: CASSPDILYHTGELFF

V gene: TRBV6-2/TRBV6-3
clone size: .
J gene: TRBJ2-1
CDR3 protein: CASSSGTSVSNEQFF

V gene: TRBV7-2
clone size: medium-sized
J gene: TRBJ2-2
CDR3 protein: CASSSTLRTPRYWTGELFF

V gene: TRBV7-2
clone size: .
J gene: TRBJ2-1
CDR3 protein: CASSLLAYNEQFF

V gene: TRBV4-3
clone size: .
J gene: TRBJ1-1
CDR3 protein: CASSQDRGLDTEAFF

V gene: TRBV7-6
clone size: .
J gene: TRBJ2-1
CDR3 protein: CASSFLADSYNEQFF

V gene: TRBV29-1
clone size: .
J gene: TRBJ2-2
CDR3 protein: CSVSGLAVNTGELFF